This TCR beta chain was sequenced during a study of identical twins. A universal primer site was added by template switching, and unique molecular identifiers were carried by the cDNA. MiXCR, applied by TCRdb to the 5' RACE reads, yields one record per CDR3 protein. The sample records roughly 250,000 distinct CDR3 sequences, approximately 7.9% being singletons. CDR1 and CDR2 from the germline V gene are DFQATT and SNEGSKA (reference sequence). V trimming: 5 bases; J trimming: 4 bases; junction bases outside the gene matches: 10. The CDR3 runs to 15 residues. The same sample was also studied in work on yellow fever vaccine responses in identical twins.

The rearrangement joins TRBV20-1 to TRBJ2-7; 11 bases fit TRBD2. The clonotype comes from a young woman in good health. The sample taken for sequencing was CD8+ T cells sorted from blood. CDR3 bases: TGCAGTGCTCGCGACACTAGCGGGGGCAAATACGAGCAGTACGTC. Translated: CSARDTSGGKYEQYV.